These 23 T cell receptor beta chains were sequenced from one sample in a study of blood T cell repertoires in COVID-19. Measured with immunoSEQ multiplex PCR; TCRdb has only the in-frame clones, and not every one. The sample shows around 160,000 clones, around four fifths of them seen only once. Material: peripheral blood. These receptors were collected from a woman aged 40 to 55 with active or convalescent COVID-19.

V usage is TRBV28 and J usage is TRBJ1-1; the match to TRBD1 covers 12 bases. CDR1 MDHEN and CDR2 SYDVKM come from the germline V gene. Trimming at V came to 4 bases and at J to 10 bases, leaving 10 bases not matched to a gene. CDR3 size: 15 residues. The CDR3 DNA follows: TGTGCCAGCAGTTCCCCCGGGACAGGGGGCCTAGGAGCTTTCTTT. Translated: CASSSPGTGGLGAFF.

The genes are TRBV6-5 and TRBJ2-4, with TRBD2 matching over 8 bases. Germline V lookup: CDR1 MNHEY, CDR2 SVGAGI. This CDR3 has 15 residues. Trimming took 6 bases from V and 0 from J; bases not matched to a gene: 4. CDR3 residues: CASSPAGEAKNIQYF. DNA of the CDR3: TGTGCCAGCAGCCCAGCGGGGGAAGCCAAAAACATTCAGTACTTC.

V gene TRBV3-1 (or the pseudogene TRBV3-2) combines with J gene TRBJ1-5; no definite D call. CDR1 is LGHDT and CDR2 is YNNKEL in the germline V gene (reference sequence). CDR3 size: 17 residues. The V and J ends lost 4 bases and 4 bases respectively, with 20 bases between them. CDR3: CASSPREVAEDNQPQHF. The DNA for the CDR3 is TGTGCCAGCAGCCCCCGGGAGGTCGCAGAGGATAATCAGCCCCAGCATTTT.

The gene calls are TRBV18 and TRBJ2-7; the match to TRBD1 covers 10 bases. The CDR3 spans 15 residues. CDR1 and CDR2 from the germline V gene are KGHSH and LQKENI. With V trimmed by 5 bases and J by 6 bases, 10 bases remained unmatched. This CDR3 is CASSSQSRTGGEQYF. The CDR3 DNA reads TGTGCCAGCTCATCCCAATCCCGGACAGGGGGCGAGCAGTACTTC.

V gene TRBV28 combines with J gene TRBJ1-5; TRBD1 might be the D (6 bases). This CDR3 has 19 residues. Germline CDR1 is MDHEN and CDR2 is SYDVKM. Trimming left V 3 bases short and J 0 bases short, with 21 bases between. In nucleotides, the CDR3 is TGTGCCAGCAGTTTCCCGAATTTCATCGGACAGCTTAGCAATCAGCCCCAGCATTTT. It encodes CASSFPNFIGQLSNQPQHF.

The rearrangement links TRBV5-1 to TRBJ1-1; 8 bases map to TRBD1. Trimming took 0 bases from V and 2 from J; bases not matched to a gene: 15. Germline V gene sequence: CDR1 SGHRS, CDR2 YFSETQ. CDR3 length: 19 residues. For the CDR3, the DNA is TGCGCCAGCAGCTTGGCCTATCAGGGGGCCAAATCCCGCAACACTGAAGCTTTCTTT. It is translated as CASSLAYQGAKSRNTEAFF.

This chain's CDR3 is CASSSTWGPRGNTEAFF. The CDR3 DNA is TGTGCCAGCAGTTCGACCTGGGGTCCTCGGGGGAACACTGAAGCTTTCTTT. The rearrangement uses TRBV28 and TRBJ1-1; D not certain. This CDR3 region has 17 residues. V was clipped by 4 bases and J by 1 base, with 19 bases between them. Germline V gene sequence: CDR1 MDHEN, CDR2 SYDVKM.

The chain combines TRBV7-2 with TRBJ2-1; no clear D gene. The CDR3 length is 18 residues. Trimming stripped 6 bases from V and 1 base from J, with 22 bases between. Germline CDR1 and CDR2: SGHTA and FQGNSA. The CDR3: CASSPLSGRPNSYNEQFF. The DNA of the CDR3 is TGTGCCAGCAGTCCACTATCGGGTCGCCCCAATTCCTACAATGAGCAGTTCTTC.

The CDR3 loop reads CASSLVRGGGSEQFF. As DNA, the CDR3 is TGTGCCAGCAGCTTAGTGCGGGGGGGCGGGTCTGAGCAGTTCTTC. The rearrangement joins TRBV7-2 to TRBJ2-1; 9 bases match TRBD2. This CDR3 comprises 15 residues. V lost 1 base to trimming and J lost 9 bases; unmatched junction nucleotides: 7. Looked up from germline, CDR1 is SGHTA and CDR2 is FQGNSA.

V usage is TRBV6-2 or TRBV6-3 and J usage is TRBJ2-7; D is possibly TRBD2 (5 bases). V dropped 0 bases and J dropped 0 bases, with 12 bases sitting between them. Germline V gene sequence: CDR1 MNHEY, CDR2 SVGEGT. The CDR3 is 16 residues long. The CDR3, as DNA: TGTGCCAGCAGTTACTCGTTTGGACTTAGCTCCTACGAGCAGTACTTC. The encoded protein is CASSYSFGLSSYEQYF.

The chain couples TRBV18 to TRBJ2-3; D is perhaps TRBD2 (6 bases). V dropped 3 bases and J dropped 0 bases, with 13 bases sitting between them. The CDR3 runs to 16 residues. CDR1 and CDR2 (germline): KGHSH, LQKENI. The CDR3, as DNA: TGTGCCAGCTCACCCCTGGCGGGATCTAGCACAGATACGCAGTATTTT. Protein: CASSPLAGSSTDTQYF.

The rearrangement uses TRBV27 and TRBJ1-6; a possible D gene is TRBD1 (6 bases). The CDR3 covers 12 residues. V lost 6 bases, J lost 13 bases, and 13 bases lay in between. The germline gives CDR1 MNHEY, CDR2 SMNVEV (reference sequence). For the CDR3, the DNA is TGTGCCAGCAGGGCGTTTCAGGGGCCCCTCCACTTT. Protein sequence: CASRAFQGPLHF.

The gene calls are TRBV5-4 and TRBJ1-1; 7 nucleotides line up with TRBD1. There are 13 residues in the CDR3. Germline loops: CDR1 SGHNT, CDR2 YYREEE (reference sequence). The V and J ends lost 4 bases and 5 bases, in that order; junction bases with no gene match: 5. The CDR3 protein is CASSPGGGTEAFF. The CDR3 DNA reads as TGTGCCAGCAGCCCAGGGGGTGGGACTGAAGCTTTCTTT.

The chain uses TRBV19 and TRBJ1-2; D call uncertain. CDR3 length: 13 amino acids. V lost 7 bases, J lost 4 bases, and 13 bases lay in between. Germline CDR1 is LNHDA and CDR2 is SQIVND (reference sequence). The DNA for the CDR3 is TGTGCCAGTACTTGGGGAGGCCTCTATGGCTACACCTTC. Its protein is CASTWGGLYGYTF.

This chain links TRBV18 with TRBJ1-1; D is undetermined. V lost 3 bases and J 4 bases, leaving 9 bases between the germline ends. Germline V gene sequence: CDR1 KGHSH, CDR2 LQKENI. The CDR3 runs 13 residues. As DNA, the CDR3 is TGTGCCAGCTCACCCGACACGTTCACTGAAGCTTTCTTT. It is translated as CASSPDTFTEAFF.

The rearrangement links TRBV19 to TRBJ2-5; TRBD1 agrees at 7 bases. The CDR3 has 14 amino acids. With V trimmed by 4 bases and J by 4 bases, 6 bases remained unmatched. CDR1 is LNHDA, CDR2 SQIVND, per germline (reference sequence). The CDR3 nucleotides read TGTGCCAGTAGTACTAAGACAGGGTCAGAGACCCAGTACTTC. Encoded protein: CASSTKTGSETQYF. The variable domain in full, completed from reference TRBV19 and TRBJ2-5, reads DGGITQSPKYLFRKEGQNVTLSCEQNLNHDAMYWYRQDPGQGLRLIYYSQIVNDFQKGDIAEGYSVSREKKESFPLTVTSAQKNPTAFYLCASSTKTGSETQYFGPGTRLLVL.

This clone occurred a few times. CDR3 sequence reads: CASSFGDFRGEQYF. As DNA, the CDR3 is TGTGCCAGCAGCTTCGGGGACTTTCGTGGCGAGCAGTACTTC. This chain connects TRBV7-9 to TRBJ2-7, with D maybe TRBD2 (6 bases). Germline values: CDR1 SEHNR, CDR2 FQNEAQ (reference sequence). V gave up 3 bases and J gave up 6 bases, with 15 bases separating them. This CDR3 comprises 14 residues.

The chain carries TRBV6-6 and TRBJ1-3, with D tentatively TRBD1 (5 bases). Germline CDR1 MNHNY, CDR2 SVGAGI (reference sequence). The CDR3 is 13 amino acids. V was trimmed by 6 bases and J by 2 bases, leaving 8 bases between them. This CDR3 is CASSGGTGNTIYF. The CDR3 nucleotides read TGTGCCAGCAGCGGGGGAACTGGAAACACCATATATTTT.

This clone has only one observation. The V gene is TRBV11-2, the J gene TRBJ1-1; D may be TRBD1 (5 bases). The CDR3 runs to 14 residues. V lost 3 bases to trimming and J lost 2 bases, with 10 bases between them. CDR1 is SGHAT, CDR2 FQNNGV, per germline. As DNA, the CDR3 is TGTGCCAGCAGCTTCGGACGGACAAACACTGAAGCTTTCTTT. It translates to CASSFGRTNTEAFF. The entire variable domain, with the rest obtained from reference TRBV11-2 and TRBJ1-1, is as follows: EAGVAQSPRYKIIEKRQSVAFWCNPISGHATLYWYQQILGQGPKLLIQFQNNGVVDDSQLPKDRFSAERLKGVDSTLKIQPAKLEDSAVYLCASSFGRTNTEAFFGQGTRLTVV.

J is TRBJ1-5 and V is TRBV9; 9 bases agree with TRBD1. This CDR3 region has 17 residues. The germline V gene encodes CDR1 SGDLS and CDR2 YYNGEE. The V and J ends lost 0 bases and 7 bases, in that order; junction bases with no gene match: 11. The CDR3 protein is CASSVVKRTGASQPQHF. CDR3 coding DNA: TGTGCCAGCAGCGTAGTTAAGAGGACAGGGGCATCACAGCCCCAGCATTTT.

This clone showed up just once. This chain joins TRBV4-1 and TRBJ1-1; D might be TRBD1 (5 bases). The CDR3 consists of 16 residues. V was trimmed by 5 bases and J by 4 bases, leaving 20 bases between them. Germline loops: CDR1 MGHRA, CDR2 YSYEKL. The CDR3 here is CASSWEFGRQGTEAFF. The CDR3 bases are TGCGCCAGCAGCTGGGAGTTCGGGAGGCAGGGCACTGAAGCTTTCTTT.

The chain carries TRBV7-9 and TRBJ1-2; 7 nucleotides agree with TRBD1. The germline V gene encodes CDR1 SEHNR and CDR2 FQNEAQ (reference sequence). The CDR3 loop spans 13 amino acids. Trimming cost V 2 bases and J 3 bases; bases outside gene matches: 0. In nucleotides, the CDR3 is TGTGCCAGCAGCTTAACAGGGGACTATGGCTACACCTTC. Translated: CASSLTGDYGYTF.

The sample holds a few counts of this clone. V is TRBV6-5 and J is TRBJ1-4; D unclear. CDR1 and CDR2 (germline): MNHEY, SVGAGI. The CDR3 contains 13 residues. Trimming shortened V by 6 bases and J by 8 bases, and 13 bases separated the two germline ends. Here the CDR3 reads CASSVDRGEKLFF. The CDR3 region has the DNA TGTGCCAGCAGCGTGGACCGAGGGGAAAAACTGTTTTTT.